This T cell receptor (beta chain) was identified in a study of control samples from healthy donors and cancer patients. V lost 4 bases, J lost 5 bases, and 9 bases lay in between. CDR1 and CDR2 from the germline V gene are SGDLS and YYNGEE. This CDR3 has 12 amino acids. Clones were sequenced by immunoSEQ multiplex PCR, and TCRdb holds only the in-frame ones, with some missing. The sample yields about 120,000 clones, around 90% seen once. This clonotype originated in a middle-aged man in good health. Sequenced: blood. The chain links TRBV9 to TRBJ1-2; no definite D call. The CDR3 here is CASSPNEYGYTF. The CDR3 DNA reads TGTGCCAGCAGCCCCAACGAGTATGGCTACACCTTC.